A single sample is the source of the 13 T cell receptor beta chains below, sequenced in a study of blood T cell repertoires in COVID-19. Profiling relied on immunoSEQ multiplex PCR, and the TCRdb table lists in-frame clones only, not all of them. The data show a few hundred thousand clones, with over 75% seen just once and approximately 8.1% held by the top ten. Specimen: peripheral blood. The origin of the receptors is a woman in her 50s who had recovered from COVID-19.

This clone was seen only once. The J gene is TRBJ2-7, the V gene TRBV21-1; the table gives TRBD1 as D, unverified against the DNA. TRBV21-1 is recorded as a pseudogene. The CDR3 is 15 residues long. The CDR3 protein is CASSKQQGSSYEQYF. The CDR3 coding sequence is TGTGCCAGCAGCAAGCAACAGGGGTCCTCCTACGAGCAGTACTTC.

This rearrangement joins TRBV10-3 to TRBJ2-1; 9 bases map to TRBD1. Germline V CDR1 and CDR2: ENHRY, SYGVKD. The CDR3 totals 14 residues. The J segment lost 4 bases and the V segment lost 6 bases, leaving 4 bases of the junction unmatched. The CDR3 DNA sequence: TGTGCCATCAGCCGGGACAGGGATTACAATGAGCAGTTCTTC. It translates to CAISRDRDYNEQFF.

The CDR3 DNA sequence: TGCAGTGCTAGTGGGGACAGCAACTATGGCTACACCTTC. Amino acids: CSASGDSNYGYTF. The chain joins TRBV20-1 to TRBJ1-2, with 7 bases aligning to TRBD1. The CDR3 has 13 amino acids. V lost 3 bases to trimming and J lost 2 bases; unmatched junction nucleotides: 3. Germline V gene sequence: CDR1 DFQATT, CDR2 SNEGSKA (reference sequence).

The chain has TRBV7-2 and TRBJ1-1; TRBD1 matches at 7 bases. J lost 5 bases, V lost 1 base, and 7 bases had no gene match. Germline V gene lookup returns CDR1 SGHTA and CDR2 FQGNSA. The CDR3 totals 15 residues. The CDR3 DNA is TGTGCCAGCAGCTTAGGAGGGGGCCGTCGGACTGAAGCTTTCTTT. As protein: CASSLGGGRRTEAFF.

The chain combines TRBV7-9 with TRBJ2-1; 12 bases map to TRBD2. CDR1 SEHNR and CDR2 FQNEAQ come from the germline V gene (reference sequence). CDR3 length: 16 amino acids. Trimming took 6 bases from V and 1 from J; bases not matched to a gene: 4. CDR3 loop: CASSTSGGLSYNEQFF. CDR3 nucleotides: TGTGCCAGCAGTACTAGCGGGGGGTTATCCTACAATGAGCAGTTCTTC.

This chain connects TRBV5-5 to TRBJ1-1; D unclear. Trimming cost V 4 bases and J 8 bases, with 12 bases left between them. CDR1 is SGHKS and CDR2 is YYEKEE in the germline V gene (reference sequence). There are 12 residues in the CDR3. In nucleotides, the CDR3 is TGTGCCAGCAGCACTAAAACCTTAGAAGCTTTCTTT. Protein: CASSTKTLEAFF.

The genes are TRBV18 and TRBJ2-2, with a weak D call TRBD1 (5 bases). CDR1 and CDR2 (germline): KGHSH, LQKENI. The CDR3 covers 16 residues. Trimming took off 0 bases at V and 5 bases at J, with 13 bases between the two ends. The CDR3 DNA sequence: TGTGCCAGCTCACCACCTCCAGGGCTTAGGACCGGGGAGCTGTTTTTT. This translates into CASSPPPGLRTGELFF.

The chain has TRBV7-2 and TRBJ2-3, with a possible D match to TRBD1 (5 bases). CDR3 length: 14 amino acids. V was trimmed by 5 bases and J by 3 bases, leaving 12 bases between them. Germline V gene sequence: CDR1 SGHTA, CDR2 FQGNSA. CDR3 sequence (DNA): TGTGCCAGCAGCCTCGCAGGGTTTACAGATACGCAGTATTTT. Translating it yields CASSLAGFTDTQYF. Together with reference TRBV7-2 and TRBJ2-3, the CDR3 gives the full variable domain: GAGVSQSPSNKVTEKGKDVELRCDPISGHTALYWYRQSLGQGLEFLIYFQGNSAPDKSGLPSDRFSAERTGGSVSTLTIQRTQQEDSAVYLCASSLAGFTDTQYFGPGTRLTVL.

V and J are TRBV19 and TRBJ2-2, with no clear D. The length of the CDR3 is 11 residues. V was trimmed by 8 bases and J by 1 base, leaving 2 bases between them. Germline lookup yields CDR1 LNHDA and CDR2 SQIVND (reference sequence). DNA of the CDR3: TGTGCCAGTCGGAACACCGGGGAGCTGTTTTTT. It encodes CASRNTGELFF. Filled out from reference TRBV19 and TRBJ2-2, the complete variable domain reads DGGITQSPKYLFRKEGQNVTLSCEQNLNHDAMYWYRQDPGQGLRLIYYSQIVNDFQKGDIAEGYSVSREKKESFPLTVTSAQKNPTAFYLCASRNTGELFFGEGSRLTVL.

This clone has only one observation. The chain combines TRBV9 with TRBJ2-1; maybe TRBD2 (6 bases). V was trimmed by 5 bases and J by 7 bases, leaving 10 bases between them. Germline V gene lookup returns CDR1 SGDLS and CDR2 YYNGEE. This CDR3 is built from 12 residues. CDR3: CASSLGTNEQFF. CDR3 DNA sequence: TGTGCCAGCAGTCTGGGGACTAATGAGCAGTTCTTC.

The V gene is TRBV20-1, the J gene TRBJ1-5; D remains unclear. The V gene's germline CDR1 is DFQATT and CDR2 SNEGSKA (reference sequence). V was cut by 6 bases and J by 5 bases, with 8 bases left in between. The CDR3 is 11 residues long. CDR3 region: CSAAGDQPQHF. DNA of the CDR3: TGCAGTGCCGCCGGGGATCAGCCCCAGCATTTT.

This chain connects TRBV6-5 to TRBJ2-7; maybe TRBD2 (6 bases). V was shortened by 6 bases and J by 4 bases, with 16 bases between the two germline ends. Looked up from germline, CDR1 is MNHEY and CDR2 is SVGAGI. The CDR3 has 14 amino acids. The CDR3 protein is CASSAGPAGYEQYF. In nucleotides, the CDR3 is TGTGCCAGCAGCGCGGGGCCGGCCGGGTACGAGCAGTACTTC.

The DNA of the CDR3 is TGTGCCAGCCCGAGTCAGGGGGGTGAGCAGTTCTTC. Its translation: CASPSQGGEQFF. The chain couples TRBV6-5 to TRBJ2-1, with TRBD1 as a possible D gene (7 bases). The CDR3 consists of 12 residues. V was pared by 8 bases and J by 9 bases, with 14 bases between. Germline V gene lookup returns CDR1 MNHEY and CDR2 SVGAGI.